This T cell receptor beta chain was profiled in a study of T cell clones after liver transplantation. About the research overall: Immunosuppression withdrawal was tried within 2 years after liver transplantation in this trial. A pre-transplant mixed lymphocyte reaction with TCRbeta sequencing defined graft-donor-reactive clones followed in post-transplant blood.

Sequenced by immunoSEQ multiplex PCR; TCRdb stores in-frame clones only, minus some. The sample includes under 35,000 clones, more than 90% of them seen just once. The source material was CD8+ T cells from blood, sampled 12 months after liver transplant. The source is a human patient who received a liver transplant. The graft donor may account for some of the T cells.

The CDR3 sequence: CASSLPGAGEKLFF. CDR3 coding DNA: TGTGCCAGCAGTTTGCCCGGGGCGGGTGAAAAACTGTTTTTT. This chain joins TRBV28 and TRBJ1-4; possible D gene TRBD1, 5 bases. Trimming stripped 3 bases from V and 7 bases from J, with 12 bases between. The CDR3 spans 14 residues. Looked up from germline, CDR1 is MDHEN and CDR2 is SYDVKM.